Each of the 19 T cell receptor beta chains below was sequenced from the same sample in a study of blood T cell repertoires in COVID-19. Profiling relied on immunoSEQ multiplex PCR, and the TCRdb table lists in-frame clones only, not all of them. The sample contains about 47,000 clones, over 80% of which appear only once. Sequencing was carried out using peripheral blood. The source of these receptors is a man between 60 and 75 years old with active COVID-19.

This rearrangement joins TRBV7-3 to TRBJ2-3; 11 nucleotides match TRBD2. The CDR3 is 20 residues long. Germline CDR1 and CDR2: SGHTA and FQGTGA. V dropped 9 bases and J dropped 4; count of bases not matched to a gene: 24. CDR3 in DNA: TGTGCCAGTGATCCCGACCTTAGCGGGAGGGCCGTCAGGGTGCCAGATACGCAGTATTTT. Amino acid sequence: CASDPDLSGRAVRVPDTQYF.

The V call is TRBV5-5, the J call TRBJ2-1; 9 bases map to TRBD1. Per germline, CDR1 SGHKS and CDR2 YYEKEE (reference sequence). The junction had 7 bases not matched to a gene; V was cut back by 4 bases and J by 5 bases. CDR3 length: 15 residues. The CDR3 DNA is TGTGCCAGCAGCACCGGGACAGGGAACCACAATGAGCAGTTCTTC. Its translation: CASSTGTGNHNEQFF.

This rearrangement joins TRBV9 to TRBJ2-5, with 7 positions matching TRBD1. CDR3 length equals 15 residues. Germline V gene lookup returns CDR1 SGDLS and CDR2 YYNGEE. The V gene end was trimmed by 4 bases and the J gene end by 5 bases; junction bases not matched to a gene: 11. CDR3 loop: CASSLALGGQETQYF. The CDR3 region has the DNA TGTGCCAGCAGCTTAGCCCTAGGGGGCCAGGAGACCCAGTACTTC.

The chain joins TRBV19 to TRBJ1-6; 8 bases match TRBD1. CDR3 size: 15 residues. Germline trimming cut 10 bases from V and 0 bases from J; bases unmatched to any gene: 5. The germline V gene encodes CDR1 LNHDA and CDR2 SQIVND (reference sequence). The CDR3 loop is CATRTGSSYNSPLHF. The CDR3 nucleotides read TGTGCCACCAGGACAGGGAGCTCCTATAATTCACCCCTCCACTTT.

The chain is built from TRBV5-1 and TRBJ2-1, with a possible D match to TRBD1 (6 bases). Germline V CDR1 and CDR2: SGHRS, YFSETQ. CDR3 length: 15 residues. V was pared by 1 base and J by 0 bases, with 8 bases between. The CDR3 sequence: CASSLTGSSYNEQFF. For the CDR3, the DNA is TGCGCCAGCAGCTTGACAGGGAGCTCCTACAATGAGCAGTTCTTC.

This clone was picked up one time. The CDR3, as DNA: TGTGCCAGTAGTATAGGAGGAGGAACCTACGAGCAGTACTTC. It specifies CASSIGGGTYEQYF. This chain connects TRBV19 to TRBJ2-7, with D possibly TRBD2 on 5 matching bases. The CDR3 runs 14 residues. V lost 1 base to trimming and J lost 2 bases, with 9 bases between them. The germline CDR1 and CDR2 sequences are LNHDA and SQIVND (reference sequence).

V is TRBV3-1 (or the pseudogene TRBV3-2) and J is TRBJ2-1, with a weak D call TRBD1 (6 bases). The V and J ends lost 4 bases and 1 base respectively, with 14 bases between them. This CDR3 spans 16 amino acids. Germline V gene sequence: CDR1 LGHDT, CDR2 YNNKEL (reference sequence). The CDR3 loop reads CASSRYLDRSYNEQFF. CDR3 in DNA: TGTGCCAGCAGCCGCTACCTGGACAGATCCTACAATGAGCAGTTCTTC.

The J gene is TRBJ2-5, the V gene TRBV9; 9 positions match TRBD2. The CDR3 totals 15 residues. The trim removed 0 bases at V and 4 bases at J, leaving 4 bases unmatched. The germline V gene encodes CDR1 SGDLS and CDR2 YYNGEE. The CDR3 sequence: CASSVDSGRGETQYF. In DNA form, the CDR3 reads TGTGCCAGCAGCGTAGATAGCGGGAGAGGAGAGACCCAGTACTTC.

The CDR3 reads CATSDLGTSGRIGELFF. In DNA form, the CDR3 reads TGTGCCACCAGTGACCTAGGGACTAGCGGGAGGATCGGGGAGCTGTTTTTT. J is TRBJ2-2 and V is TRBV24-1, with 15 nucleotides matching TRBD2. The CDR3 runs to 17 residues. Germline V lookup: CDR1 KGHDR, CDR2 SFDVKD. After removal of 4 bases from V and 7 bases from J, the junction contained 6 bases not matched to a gene.

The V call is TRBV4-2, the J call TRBJ1-1, with 7 bases aligning to TRBD1. The V segment lost 0 bases and the J segment 4 bases; nucleotides outside the gene matches: 2. Germline V gives CDR1 LGHNA, CDR2 YNFKEQ. This CDR3 region has 14 residues. CDR3: CASSQDRGATEAFF. As DNA, the CDR3 is TGTGCCAGCAGCCAAGACAGGGGGGCCACTGAAGCTTTCTTT.

V is TRBV7-6 and J is TRBJ2-1, with TRBD2 identical over 7 bases. CDR3 length: 21 amino acids. The germline V gene encodes CDR1 SGHVS and CDR2 FNYEAQ. V dropped 5 bases and J dropped 4; count of bases not matched to a gene: 26. The CDR3 is CASSPLITLAEPPRIYNEQFF. CDR3 nucleotide sequence: TGTGCCAGCAGCCCACTTATTACCCTAGCGGAACCCCCCCGAATATACAATGAGCAGTTCTTC. Drawing the rest from reference TRBV7-6 and TRBJ2-1, the complete variable domain is GAGVSQSPRYKVTKRGQDVALRCDPISGHVSLYWYRQALGQGPEFLTYFNYEAQQDKSGLPNDRFSAERPEGSISTLTIQRTEQRDSAMYRCASSPLITLAEPPRIYNEQFFGPGTRLTVL.

The rearrangement joins TRBV6-5 to TRBJ1-3, with 7 bases aligning to TRBD1. The CDR3 loop spans 12 amino acids. CDR1 MNHEY and CDR2 SVGAGI come from the germline V gene. The V gene end was trimmed by 7 bases and the J gene end by 16 bases; junction bases not matched to a gene: 13. The CDR3, as DNA: TGTGCCAGCATGTCAGAGACAGGGTGGGCGTATTTT. Protein: CASMSETGWAYF.

In DNA, the CDR3 is TGTGCCAGCAGCTTGCGGACAGGGAACTATGGCTACACCTTC. As protein: CASSLRTGNYGYTF. J is TRBJ1-2 and V is TRBV7-8; 8 nucleotides align to TRBD1. J gave up 2 bases and V 3 bases, and 2 bases lay outside the gene matches. Looked up from germline, CDR1 is SGHVS and CDR2 is FQNEAQ. This CDR3 is 14 amino acids long.

The chain employs TRBV29-1 and TRBJ1-1; weak D call: TRBD1 (5 bases). The CDR3 totals 13 residues. Germline CDR1 reads SQVTM; CDR2 reads ANQGSEA. The CDR3 spells CAGGEPFNTEAFF. The CDR3 DNA follows: TGCGCGGGGGGGGAACCCTTCAACACTGAAGCTTTCTTT.

In its sample, this clone was seen a few times. The genes are TRBV5-1 and TRBJ2-7; 10 nucleotides line up with TRBD1. This CDR3 spans 16 amino acids. Germline trimming cut 0 bases from V and 5 bases from J; bases unmatched to any gene: 8. The germline V gene has CDR1 SGHRS and CDR2 YFSETQ. The CDR3 nucleotides are TGCGCCAGCAGCTTGGACCTGACAGGGGGCATCAACGAGCAGTACTTC. This sequence encodes CASSLDLTGGINEQYF.

This clone showed up just once. This chain links TRBV27 with TRBJ2-4; TRBD2 matches 7 bases. CDR3 length: 14 amino acids. V trimming: 6 bases; J trimming: 6 bases; junction bases outside the gene matches: 8. CDR1 is MNHEY, CDR2 SMNVEV, per germline (reference sequence). CDR3 loop: CASSLGGEGNIQYF. The DNA of the CDR3 is TGTGCCAGCAGCCTCGGCGGGGAGGGAAACATTCAGTACTTC.

This clone occurred once. This chain links TRBV7-3 with TRBJ2-1, with 9 bases aligning to TRBD2. J gave up 2 bases and V 5 bases, and 4 bases lay outside the gene matches. The CDR3 covers 15 residues. Germline V gene data show CDR1 as SGHTA and CDR2 as FQGTGA. CDR3 residues: CASSLASGTYNEQFF. The CDR3 DNA is TGTGCCAGCAGCCTGGCTAGCGGGACCTACAATGAGCAGTTCTTC.

The gene calls are TRBV20-1 and TRBJ1-1, with D possibly being TRBD1 (6 bases). Deletions cut 7 bases from V and 10 bases from J, with 16 bases between. Germline assignment: CDR1 DFQATT and CDR2 SNEGSKA (reference sequence). The CDR3 totals 11 residues. The CDR3 is CSEGSGDGAFF. CDR3 DNA sequence: TGCAGTGAGGGCTCAGGGGATGGAGCTTTCTTT.

The CDR3 region is CASSQQGTGETQYF. The CDR3 DNA follows: TGCGCCAGCAGCCAACAGGGTACCGGAGAGACCCAGTACTTC. The rearrangement joins TRBV4-3 to TRBJ2-5; D possibly corresponds to TRBD1 (5 bases). Per germline, CDR1 LGHNA and CDR2 YSLEER. The CDR3 is 14 residues long. The V end lost 2 bases, the J end lost 4 bases, and 11 bases lay between the germline ends.